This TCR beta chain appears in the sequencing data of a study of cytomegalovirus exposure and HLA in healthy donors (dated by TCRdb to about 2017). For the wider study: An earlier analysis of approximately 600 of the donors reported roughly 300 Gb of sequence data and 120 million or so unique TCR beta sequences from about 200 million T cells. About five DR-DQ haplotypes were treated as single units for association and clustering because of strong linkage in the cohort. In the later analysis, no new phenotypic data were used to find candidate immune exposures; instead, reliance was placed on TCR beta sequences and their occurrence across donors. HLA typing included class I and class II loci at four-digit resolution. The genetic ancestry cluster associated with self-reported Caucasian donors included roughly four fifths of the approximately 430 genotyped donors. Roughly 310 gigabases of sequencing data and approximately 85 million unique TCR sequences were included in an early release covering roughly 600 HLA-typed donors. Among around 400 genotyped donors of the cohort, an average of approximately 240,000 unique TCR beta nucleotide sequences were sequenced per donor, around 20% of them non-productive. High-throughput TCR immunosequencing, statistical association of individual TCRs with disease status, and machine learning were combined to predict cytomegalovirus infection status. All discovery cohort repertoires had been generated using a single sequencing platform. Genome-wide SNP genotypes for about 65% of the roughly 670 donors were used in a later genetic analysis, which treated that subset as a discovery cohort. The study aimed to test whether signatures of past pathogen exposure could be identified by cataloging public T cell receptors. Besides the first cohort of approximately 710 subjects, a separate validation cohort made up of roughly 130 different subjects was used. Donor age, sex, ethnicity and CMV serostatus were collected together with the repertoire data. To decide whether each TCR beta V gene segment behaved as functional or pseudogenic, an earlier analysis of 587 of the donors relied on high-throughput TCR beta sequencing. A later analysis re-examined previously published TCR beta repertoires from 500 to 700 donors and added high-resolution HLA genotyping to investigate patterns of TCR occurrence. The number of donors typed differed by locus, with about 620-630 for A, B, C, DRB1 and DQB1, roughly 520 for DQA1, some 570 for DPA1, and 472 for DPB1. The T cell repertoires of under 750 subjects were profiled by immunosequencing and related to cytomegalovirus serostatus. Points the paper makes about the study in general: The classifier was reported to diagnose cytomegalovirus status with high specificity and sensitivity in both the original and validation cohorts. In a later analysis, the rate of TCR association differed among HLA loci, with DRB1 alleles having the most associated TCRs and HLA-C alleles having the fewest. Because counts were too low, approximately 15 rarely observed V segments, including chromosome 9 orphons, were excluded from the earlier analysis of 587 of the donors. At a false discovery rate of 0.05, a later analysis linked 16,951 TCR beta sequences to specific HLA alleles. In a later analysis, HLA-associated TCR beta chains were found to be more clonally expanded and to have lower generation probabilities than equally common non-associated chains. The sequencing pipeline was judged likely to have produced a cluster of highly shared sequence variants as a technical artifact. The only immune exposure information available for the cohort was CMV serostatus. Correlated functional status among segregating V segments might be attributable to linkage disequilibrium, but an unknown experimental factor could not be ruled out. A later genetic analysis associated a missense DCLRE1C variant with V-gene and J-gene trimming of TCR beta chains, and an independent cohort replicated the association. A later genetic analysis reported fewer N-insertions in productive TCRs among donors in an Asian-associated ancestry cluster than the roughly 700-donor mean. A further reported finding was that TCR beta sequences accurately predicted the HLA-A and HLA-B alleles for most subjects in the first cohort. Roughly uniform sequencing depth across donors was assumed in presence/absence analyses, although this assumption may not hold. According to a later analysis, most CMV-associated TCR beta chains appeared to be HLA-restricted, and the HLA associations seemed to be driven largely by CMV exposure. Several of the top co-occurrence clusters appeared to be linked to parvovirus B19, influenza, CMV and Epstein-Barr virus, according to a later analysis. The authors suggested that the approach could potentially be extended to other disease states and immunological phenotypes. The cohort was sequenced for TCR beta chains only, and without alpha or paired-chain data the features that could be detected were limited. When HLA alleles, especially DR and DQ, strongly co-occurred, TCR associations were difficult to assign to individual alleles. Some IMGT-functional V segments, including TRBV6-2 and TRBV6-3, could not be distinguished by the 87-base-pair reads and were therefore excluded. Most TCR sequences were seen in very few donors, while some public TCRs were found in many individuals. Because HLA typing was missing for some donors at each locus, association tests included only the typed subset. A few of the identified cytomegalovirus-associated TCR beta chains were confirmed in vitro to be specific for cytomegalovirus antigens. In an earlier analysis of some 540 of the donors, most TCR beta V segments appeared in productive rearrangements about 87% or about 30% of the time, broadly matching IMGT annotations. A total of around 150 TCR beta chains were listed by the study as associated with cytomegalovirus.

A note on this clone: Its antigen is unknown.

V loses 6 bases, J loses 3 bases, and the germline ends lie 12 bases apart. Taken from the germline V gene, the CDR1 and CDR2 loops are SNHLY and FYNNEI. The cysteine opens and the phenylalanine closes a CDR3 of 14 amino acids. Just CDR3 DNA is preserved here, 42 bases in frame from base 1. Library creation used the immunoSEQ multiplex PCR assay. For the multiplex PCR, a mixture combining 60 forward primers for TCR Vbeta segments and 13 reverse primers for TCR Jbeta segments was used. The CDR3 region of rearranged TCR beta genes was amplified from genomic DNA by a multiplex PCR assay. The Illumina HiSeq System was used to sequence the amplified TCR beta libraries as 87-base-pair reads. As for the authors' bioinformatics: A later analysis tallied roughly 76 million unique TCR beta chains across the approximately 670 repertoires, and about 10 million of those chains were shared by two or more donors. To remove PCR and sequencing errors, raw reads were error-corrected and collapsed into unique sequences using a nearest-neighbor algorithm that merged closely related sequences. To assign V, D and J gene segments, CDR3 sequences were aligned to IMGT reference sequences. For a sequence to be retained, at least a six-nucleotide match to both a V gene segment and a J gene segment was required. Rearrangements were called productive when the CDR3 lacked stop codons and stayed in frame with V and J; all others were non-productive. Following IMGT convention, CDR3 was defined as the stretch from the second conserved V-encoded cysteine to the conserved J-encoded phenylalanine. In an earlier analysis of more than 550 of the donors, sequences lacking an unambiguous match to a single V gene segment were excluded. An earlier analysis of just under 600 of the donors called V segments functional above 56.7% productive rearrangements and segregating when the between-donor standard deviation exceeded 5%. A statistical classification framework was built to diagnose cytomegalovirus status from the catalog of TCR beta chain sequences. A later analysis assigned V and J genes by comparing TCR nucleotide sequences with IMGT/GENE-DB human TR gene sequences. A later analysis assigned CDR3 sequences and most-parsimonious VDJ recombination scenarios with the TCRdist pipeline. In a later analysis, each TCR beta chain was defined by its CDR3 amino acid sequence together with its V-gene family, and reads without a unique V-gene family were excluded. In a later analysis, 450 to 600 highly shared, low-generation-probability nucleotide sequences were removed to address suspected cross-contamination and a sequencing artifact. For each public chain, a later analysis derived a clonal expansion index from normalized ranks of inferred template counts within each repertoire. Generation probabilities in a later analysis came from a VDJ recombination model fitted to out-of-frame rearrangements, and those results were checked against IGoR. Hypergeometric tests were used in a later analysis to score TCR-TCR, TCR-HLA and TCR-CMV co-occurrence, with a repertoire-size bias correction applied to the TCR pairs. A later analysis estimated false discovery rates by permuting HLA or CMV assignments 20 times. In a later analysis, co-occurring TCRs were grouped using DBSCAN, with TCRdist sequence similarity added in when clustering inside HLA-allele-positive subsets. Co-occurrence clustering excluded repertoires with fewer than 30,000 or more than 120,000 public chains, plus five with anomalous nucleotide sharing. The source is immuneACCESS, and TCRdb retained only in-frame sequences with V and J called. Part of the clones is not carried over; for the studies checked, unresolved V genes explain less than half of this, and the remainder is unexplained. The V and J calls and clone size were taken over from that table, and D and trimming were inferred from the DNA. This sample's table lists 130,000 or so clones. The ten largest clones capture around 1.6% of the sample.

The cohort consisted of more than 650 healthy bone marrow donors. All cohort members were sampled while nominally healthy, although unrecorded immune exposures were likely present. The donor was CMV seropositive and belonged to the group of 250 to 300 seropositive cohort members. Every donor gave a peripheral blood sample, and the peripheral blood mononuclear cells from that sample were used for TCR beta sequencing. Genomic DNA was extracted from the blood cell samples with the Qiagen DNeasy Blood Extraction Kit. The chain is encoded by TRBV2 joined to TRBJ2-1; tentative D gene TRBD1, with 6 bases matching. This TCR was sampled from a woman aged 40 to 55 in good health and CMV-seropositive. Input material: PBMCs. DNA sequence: TGTGCCAGCAGGGGGGCATTCCTCTACAATGAGCAGTTCTTC. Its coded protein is CASRGAFLYNEQFF.